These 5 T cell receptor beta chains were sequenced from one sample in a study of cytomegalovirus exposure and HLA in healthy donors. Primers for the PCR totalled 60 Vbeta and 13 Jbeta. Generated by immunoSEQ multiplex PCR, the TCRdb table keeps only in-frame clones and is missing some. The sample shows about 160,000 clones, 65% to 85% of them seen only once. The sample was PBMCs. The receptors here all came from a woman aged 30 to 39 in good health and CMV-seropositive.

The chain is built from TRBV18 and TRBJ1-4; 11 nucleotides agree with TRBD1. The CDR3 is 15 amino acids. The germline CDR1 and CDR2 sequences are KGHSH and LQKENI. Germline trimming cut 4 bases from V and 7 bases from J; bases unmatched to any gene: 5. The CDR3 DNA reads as TGTGCCAGCTCACGGGACAGGGGGTGGAGTGAAAAACTGTTTTTT. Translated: CASSRDRGWSEKLFF.

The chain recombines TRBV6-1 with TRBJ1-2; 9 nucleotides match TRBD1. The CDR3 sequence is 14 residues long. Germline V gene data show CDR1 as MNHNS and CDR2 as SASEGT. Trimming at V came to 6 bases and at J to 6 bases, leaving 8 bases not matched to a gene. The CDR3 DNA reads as TGTGCCAGCAGCACAGGGGGCAGAAGGGATGGCTACACCTTC. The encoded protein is CASSTGGRRDGYTF.

The CDR3 protein is CASSAPGRDYEQYF. The CDR3 DNA is TGTGCCAGCAGTGCTCCGGGCAGGGACTACGAGCAGTACTTC. The rearrangement uses TRBV6-5 and TRBJ2-7, with D possibly matching TRBD1 (5 bases). Per the germline V gene, CDR1 is MNHEY and CDR2 is SVGAGI. V was cut by 5 bases and J by 3 bases, with 14 bases left in between. The CDR3 runs to 14 residues.

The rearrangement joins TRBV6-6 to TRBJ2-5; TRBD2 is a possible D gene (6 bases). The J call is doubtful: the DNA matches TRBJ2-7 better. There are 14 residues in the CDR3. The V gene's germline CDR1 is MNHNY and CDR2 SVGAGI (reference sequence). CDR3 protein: CASRDGGTFYEQYF. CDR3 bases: TGTGCCAGCAGGGATGGGGGGACGTTCTACGAGCAGTACTTC.

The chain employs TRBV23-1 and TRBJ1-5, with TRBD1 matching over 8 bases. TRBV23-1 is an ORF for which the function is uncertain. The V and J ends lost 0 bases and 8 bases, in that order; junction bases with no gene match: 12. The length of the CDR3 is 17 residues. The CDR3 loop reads CASSQSRVRQGAEPQHF. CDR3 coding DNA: TGCGCCAGCAGTCAATCTCGAGTGAGGCAGGGGGCAGAGCCCCAGCATTTT.